Reported below is one T cell receptor beta chain. CDR3 length: 13 residues. CDR1 and CDR2 (germline): MNHEY, SMNVEV (reference sequence). V was pared by 5 bases and J by 0 bases, with 7 bases between. This specimen comes from a study of T cell responses to AZD1222 COVID-19 vaccine. Here immunoSEQ multiplex PCR was the method, and the copy in TCRdb shows in-frame clones only, minus some. The sample lists some 200,000 clones, approximately 94% occurring once. This chain uses TRBV27 with TRBJ1-2; D is unresolved. Sequencing was performed on peripheral blood, taken 28 days after the second dose of the MenACWY control vaccine. The origin of this receptor is an adult who received the MenACWY meningococcal vaccine as a control. CDR3 in DNA: TGTGCCAGCAGTCTCGGGCCTAACTATGGCTACACCTTC. Translated: CASSLGPNYGYTF.